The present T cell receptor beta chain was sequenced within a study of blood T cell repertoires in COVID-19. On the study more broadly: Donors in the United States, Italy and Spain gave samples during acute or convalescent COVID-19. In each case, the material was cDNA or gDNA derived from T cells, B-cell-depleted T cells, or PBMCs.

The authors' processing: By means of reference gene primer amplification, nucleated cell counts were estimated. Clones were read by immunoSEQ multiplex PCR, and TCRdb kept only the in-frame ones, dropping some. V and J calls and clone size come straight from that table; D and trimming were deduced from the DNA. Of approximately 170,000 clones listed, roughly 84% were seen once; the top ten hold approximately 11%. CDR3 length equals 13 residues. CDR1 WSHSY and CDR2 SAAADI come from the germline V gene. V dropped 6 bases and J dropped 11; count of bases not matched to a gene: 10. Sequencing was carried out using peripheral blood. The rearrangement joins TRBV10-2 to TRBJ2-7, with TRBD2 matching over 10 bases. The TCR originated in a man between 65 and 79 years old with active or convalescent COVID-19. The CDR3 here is CASSYRTSGWEYF. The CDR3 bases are TGCGCCAGCAGCTACCGGACTAGCGGCTGGGAGTACTTC.